These T cell receptor beta chains were read from a single sample in a study of T cells expressing NK-cell markers. TCRdb reprocessed the 5' RACE reads and reports one entry per CDR3 protein, with no DNA. Its table lists 350,000 to 450,000 distinct CDR3 sequences. The material sequenced was blood T cells: a sorted CD56 or NKG2C T cell subset, CD4+ or CD8+ T cells, or bulk PBMC T cells (not recorded which). Receptors were obtained from a man aged 18-70 years in good health. The CDR3 runs from the conserved cysteine through the conserved F or W.

>TRBV7-8|TRBJ2-2
CASPGAGGELFF
>TRBV14|TRBJ2-7
CASSQDRRQSYEQYF
>TRBV12-3/TRBV12-4|TRBJ2-7
CASSLFRRSGRDYEQYF
>TRBV7-9|TRBJ1-1
CASSLGGQGSTEAFF
>TRBV5-6|TRBJ2-5
CASSRRTGALKYQETQYF
>TRBV5-1|TRBJ2-2
CASSWDRNTGELFF
>TRBV7-2|TRBJ2-2
CASSPTAGRTGELFF
>TRBV7-2|TRBJ1-4
CASSPGGAREKLFF
>TRBV27|TRBJ1-4
CASSPTTWEDRGIEKLFF
>TRBV5-1|TRBJ2-2
CASSGRKQSQTSTGELFF
>TRBV7-6|TRBJ2-4
CASSLLPAGGRGNIQYF
>TRBV20-1|TRBJ2-1
CSAPSTFSSYNEQFF
>TRBV15|TRBJ1-2
CATSRSTGGAKNYGYTF
>TRBV7-9|TRBJ1-1
CASSLYQGVDTEAFF
>TRBV7-9|TRBJ1-2
CASSAVDRNPTNYGYTF
>TRBV7-2|TRBJ2-1
CASSLGGGNNEQFF
>TRBV7-2|TRBJ1-2
CASSTSKTTGGDYGYTF
>TRBV7-2|TRBJ2-1
CASSAPGGLNNEQFF
>TRBV5-1|TRBJ2-6
CASSPQQGDPGANVLTF
>TRBV6-6|TRBJ1-1
CASSAGENTEAFF
>TRBV12-3/TRBV12-4|TRBJ2-5
CASSYRQVGVETQYF
>TRBV5-1|TRBJ2-3
CASSLGGLADTQYF
>TRBV7-7|TRBJ2-5
CASSQDAQETQYF
>TRBV7-2|TRBJ1-1
CASSLALTGNTEAFF
>TRBV27|TRBJ1-1
CASSLLPSTEAFF
>TRBV16|TRBJ2-7
CASSQQGTGPWEQYF
>TRBV12-3/TRBV12-4|TRBJ2-1
CASSLNRGSHEQFF
>TRBV23-1|TRBJ1-5
CASSQPGSAGSNQPQHF
>TRBV5-1|TRBJ1-1
CASSLAGSAAYAEAFF
>TRBV7-2|TRBJ2-3
CASSYVSGVGQYF
>TRBV20-1|TRBJ2-3
CSARDSSGGLTIDTQYF
>TRBV18|TRBJ2-5
CASSSGLGETQYF
>TRBV14|TRBJ2-2
CASSQVTSTGELFF
>TRBV5-1|TRBJ2-1
CASSAGEFWNYNEQFF
>TRBV18|TRBJ2-5
CASSPLDGGVETQYF
>TRBV11-2|TRBJ2-7
CASSSRSYQNRSYEQYF
>TRBV15|TRBJ1-4
CATSRTGSHREKLFF
>TRBV7-9|TRBJ2-3
CASSLAAPSTDTQYF
>TRBV6-6|TRBJ1-2
CASSYYGDYGYTF
>TRBV12-5|TRBJ1-5
CASGLDLNQPQHF
>TRBV20-1|TRBJ1-1
CSAHAMNTEAFF
>TRBV6-1|TRBJ2-7
CASKGGAWGSSEQYF
>TRBV7-9|TRBJ1-4
CASSFGEGSEKLFF
>TRBV7-2|TRBJ2-4
CASSNSGHKNIQYF